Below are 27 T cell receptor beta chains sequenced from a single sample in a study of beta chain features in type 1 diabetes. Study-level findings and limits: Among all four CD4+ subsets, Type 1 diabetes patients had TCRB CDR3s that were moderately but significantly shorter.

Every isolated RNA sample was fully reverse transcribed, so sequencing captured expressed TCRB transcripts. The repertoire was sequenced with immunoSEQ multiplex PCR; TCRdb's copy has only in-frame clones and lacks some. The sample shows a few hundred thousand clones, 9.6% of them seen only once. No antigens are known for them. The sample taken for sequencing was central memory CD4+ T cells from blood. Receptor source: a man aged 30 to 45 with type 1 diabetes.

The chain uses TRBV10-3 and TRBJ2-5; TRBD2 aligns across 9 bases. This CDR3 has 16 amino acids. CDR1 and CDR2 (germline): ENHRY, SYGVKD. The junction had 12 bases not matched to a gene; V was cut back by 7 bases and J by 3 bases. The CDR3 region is CAIKSGGRAREETQYF. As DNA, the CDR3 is TGTGCCATCAAGTCTGGCGGGAGGGCGAGGGAAGAGACCCAGTACTTC.

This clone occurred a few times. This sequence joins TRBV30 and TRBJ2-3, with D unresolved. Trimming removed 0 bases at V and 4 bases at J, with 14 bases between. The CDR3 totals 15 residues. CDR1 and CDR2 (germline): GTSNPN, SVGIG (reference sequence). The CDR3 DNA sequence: TGTGCCTGGAGTGTTAGAGGCACGATGTCAGATACGCAGTATTTT. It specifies CAWSVRGTMSDTQYF.

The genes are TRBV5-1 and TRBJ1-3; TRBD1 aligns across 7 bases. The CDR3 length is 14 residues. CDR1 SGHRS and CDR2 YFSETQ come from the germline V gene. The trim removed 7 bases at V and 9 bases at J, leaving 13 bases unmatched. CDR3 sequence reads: CASRRQGPESTIYF. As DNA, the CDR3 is TGCGCCAGCCGCAGACAGGGTCCGGAAAGCACCATATATTTT.

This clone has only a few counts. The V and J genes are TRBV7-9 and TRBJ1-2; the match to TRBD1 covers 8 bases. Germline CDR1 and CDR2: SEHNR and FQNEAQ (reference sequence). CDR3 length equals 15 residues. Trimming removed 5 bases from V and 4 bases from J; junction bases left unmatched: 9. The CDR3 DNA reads TGTGCCAGCAGCCTTCAGGACAGGGTCGCCTATGGCTACACCTTC. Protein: CASSLQDRVAYGYTF.

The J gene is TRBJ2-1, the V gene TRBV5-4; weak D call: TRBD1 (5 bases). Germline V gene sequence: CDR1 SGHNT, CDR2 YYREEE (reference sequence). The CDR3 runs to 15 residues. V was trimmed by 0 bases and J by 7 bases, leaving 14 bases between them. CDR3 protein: CASSLVSRQRNEQFF. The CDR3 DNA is TGTGCCAGCAGCTTGGTCTCTAGACAGCGAAATGAGCAGTTCTTC.

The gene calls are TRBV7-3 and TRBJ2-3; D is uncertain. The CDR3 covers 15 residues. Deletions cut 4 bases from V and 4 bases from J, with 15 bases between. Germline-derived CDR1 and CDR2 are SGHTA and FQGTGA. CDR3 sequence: CASSSTSLSADTQYF. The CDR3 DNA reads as TGTGCCAGCAGCTCCACGAGTCTCTCGGCAGATACGCAGTATTTT. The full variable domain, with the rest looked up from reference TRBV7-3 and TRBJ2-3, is GAGVSQTPSNKVTEKGKYVELRCDPISGHTALYWYRQSLGQGPEFLIYFQGTGAADDSGLPNDRFFAVRPEGSVSTLKIQRTERGDSAVYLCASSSTSLSADTQYFGPGTRLTVL.

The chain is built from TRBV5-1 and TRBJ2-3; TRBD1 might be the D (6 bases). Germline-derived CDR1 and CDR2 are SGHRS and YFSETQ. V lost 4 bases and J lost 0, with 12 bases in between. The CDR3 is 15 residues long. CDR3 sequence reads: CASSALQGSTDTQYF. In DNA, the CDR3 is TGCGCCAGCAGCGCCCTACAGGGTAGCACAGATACGCAGTATTTT.

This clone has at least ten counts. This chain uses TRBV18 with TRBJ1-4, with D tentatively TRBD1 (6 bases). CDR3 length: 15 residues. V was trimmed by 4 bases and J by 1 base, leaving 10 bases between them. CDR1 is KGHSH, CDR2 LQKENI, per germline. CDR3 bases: TGTGCCAGCTCACTTTCACAGGGAACTAATGAAAAACTGTTTTTT. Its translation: CASSLSQGTNEKLFF.

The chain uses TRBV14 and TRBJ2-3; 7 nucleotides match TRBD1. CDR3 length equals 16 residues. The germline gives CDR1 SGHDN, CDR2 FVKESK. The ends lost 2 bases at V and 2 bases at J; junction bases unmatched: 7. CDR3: CASSQLRTGDTDTQYF. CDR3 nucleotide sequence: TGTGCCAGCAGCCAATTGAGGACAGGTGACACAGATACGCAGTATTTT.

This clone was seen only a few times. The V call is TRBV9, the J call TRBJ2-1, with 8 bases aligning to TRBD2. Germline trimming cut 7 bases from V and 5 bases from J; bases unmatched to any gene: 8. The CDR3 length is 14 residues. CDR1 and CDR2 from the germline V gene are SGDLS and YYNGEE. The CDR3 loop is CASRGSGRDNEQFF. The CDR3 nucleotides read TGTGCCAGCCGAGGGAGCGGGAGAGACAATGAGCAGTTCTTC. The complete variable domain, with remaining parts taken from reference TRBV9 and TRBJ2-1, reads DSGVTQTPKHLITATGQRVTLRCSPRSGDLSVYWYQQSLDQGLQFLIQYYNGEERAKGNILERFSAQQFPDLHSELNLSSLELGDSALYFCASRGSGRDNEQFFGPGTRLTVL.

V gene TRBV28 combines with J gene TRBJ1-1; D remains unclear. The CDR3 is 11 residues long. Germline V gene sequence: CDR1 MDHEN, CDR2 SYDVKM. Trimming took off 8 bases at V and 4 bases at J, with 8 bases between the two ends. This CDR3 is CASARTTEAFF. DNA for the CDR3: TGTGCCAGCGCCCGGACCACTGAAGCTTTCTTT.

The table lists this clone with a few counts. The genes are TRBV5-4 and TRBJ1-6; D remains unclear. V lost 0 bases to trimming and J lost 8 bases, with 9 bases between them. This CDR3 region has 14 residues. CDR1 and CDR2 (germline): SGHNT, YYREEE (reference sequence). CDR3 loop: CASSLERTDSPLHF. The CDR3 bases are TGTGCCAGCAGCTTGGAGCGGACTGATTCACCCCTCCACTTT. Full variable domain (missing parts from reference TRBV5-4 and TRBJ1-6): ETGVTQSPTHLIKTRGQQVTLRCSSQSGHNTVSWYQQALGQGPQFIFQYYREEENGRGNFPPRFSGLQFPNYSSELNVNALELDDSALYLCASSLERTDSPLHFGNGTRLTVT.

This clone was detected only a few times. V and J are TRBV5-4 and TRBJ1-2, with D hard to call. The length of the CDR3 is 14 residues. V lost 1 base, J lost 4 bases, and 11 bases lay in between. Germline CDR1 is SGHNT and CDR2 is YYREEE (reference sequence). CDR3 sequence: CASSLRHAGYGYTF. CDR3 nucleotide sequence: TGTGCCAGCAGCTTGCGGCATGCAGGCTATGGCTACACCTTC.

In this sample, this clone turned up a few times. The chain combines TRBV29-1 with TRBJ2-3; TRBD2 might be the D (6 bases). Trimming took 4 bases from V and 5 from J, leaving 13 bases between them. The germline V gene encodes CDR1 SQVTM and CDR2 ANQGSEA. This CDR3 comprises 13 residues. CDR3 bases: TGCAGCGTTGGGCCACGGGAGAGAGATACGCAGTATTTT. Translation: CSVGPRERDTQYF.

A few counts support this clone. The chain's CDR3 is CASSRSGSNTGELFF. The CDR3 DNA reads TGTGCCAGCAGCCGCTCCGGGAGTAACACCGGGGAGCTGTTTTTT. The chain carries TRBV7-2 and TRBJ2-2, with D tentatively TRBD2 (6 bases). The CDR3 has 15 amino acids. Germline V gives CDR1 SGHTA, CDR2 FQGNSA. Trimming stripped 5 bases from V and 2 bases from J, with 12 bases between.

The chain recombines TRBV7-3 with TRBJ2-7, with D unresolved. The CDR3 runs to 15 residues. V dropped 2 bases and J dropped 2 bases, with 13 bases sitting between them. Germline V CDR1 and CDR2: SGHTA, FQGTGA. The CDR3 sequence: CASSLAPLLTYEQYF. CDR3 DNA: TGTGCCAGCAGCTTAGCGCCTCTCCTCACCTACGAGCAGTACTTC.

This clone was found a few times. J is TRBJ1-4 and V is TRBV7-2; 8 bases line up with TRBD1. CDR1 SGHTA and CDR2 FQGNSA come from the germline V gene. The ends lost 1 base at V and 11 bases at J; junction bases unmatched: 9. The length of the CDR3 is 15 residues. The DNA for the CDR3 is TGTGCCAGCAGCTTAGGGACAGGGAGTCCCGGTAAACTGTTTTTT. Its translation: CASSLGTGSPGKLFF.

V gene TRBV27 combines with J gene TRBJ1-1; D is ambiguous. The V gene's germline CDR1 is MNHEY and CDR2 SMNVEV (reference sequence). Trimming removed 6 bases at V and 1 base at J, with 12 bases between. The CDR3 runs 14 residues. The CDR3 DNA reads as TGTGCCAGCAGCGCAACGATCGGGAACACTGAAGCTTTCTTT. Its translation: CASSATIGNTEAFF.

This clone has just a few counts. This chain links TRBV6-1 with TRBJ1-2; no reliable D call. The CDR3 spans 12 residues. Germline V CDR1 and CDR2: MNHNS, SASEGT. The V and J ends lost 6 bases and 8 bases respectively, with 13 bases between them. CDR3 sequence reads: CASRKWAEGYTF. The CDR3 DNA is TGTGCCAGCAGGAAATGGGCAGAGGGCTACACCTTC.

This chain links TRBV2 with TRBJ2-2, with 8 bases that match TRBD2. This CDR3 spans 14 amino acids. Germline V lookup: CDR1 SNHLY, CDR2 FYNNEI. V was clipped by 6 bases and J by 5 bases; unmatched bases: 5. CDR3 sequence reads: CASSREGLTGELFF. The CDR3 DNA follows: TGTGCCAGCAGCCGGGAGGGCCTTACCGGGGAGCTGTTTTTT. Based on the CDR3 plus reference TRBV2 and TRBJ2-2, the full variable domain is EPEVTQTPSHQVTQMGQEVILRCVPISNHLYFYWYRQILGQKVEFLVSFYNNEISEKSEIFDDQFSVERPDGSNFTLKIRSTKLEDSAMYFCASSREGLTGELFFGEGSRLTVL.

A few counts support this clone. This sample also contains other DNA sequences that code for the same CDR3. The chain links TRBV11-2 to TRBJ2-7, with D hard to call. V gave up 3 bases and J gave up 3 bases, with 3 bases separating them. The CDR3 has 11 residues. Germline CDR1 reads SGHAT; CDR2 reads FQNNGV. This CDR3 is CASSFIYEQYF. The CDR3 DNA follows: TGTGCCAGCAGCTTTATCTACGAGCAGTACTTC.

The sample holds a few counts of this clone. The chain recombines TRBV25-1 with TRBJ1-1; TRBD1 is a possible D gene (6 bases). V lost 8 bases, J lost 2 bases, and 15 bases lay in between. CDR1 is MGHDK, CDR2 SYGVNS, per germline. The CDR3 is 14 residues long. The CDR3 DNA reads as TGTGCCAGCCAAGCGGGCAGGGGTAACACTGAAGCTTTCTTT. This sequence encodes CASQAGRGNTEAFF.

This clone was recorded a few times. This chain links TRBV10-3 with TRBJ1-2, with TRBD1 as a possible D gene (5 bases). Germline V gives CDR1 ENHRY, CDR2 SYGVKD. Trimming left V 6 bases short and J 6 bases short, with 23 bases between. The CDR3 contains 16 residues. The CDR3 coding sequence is TGTGCCATCAGCAGGTCGATGGGGGACCTTCCGGATGGCTACACCTTC. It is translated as CAISRSMGDLPDGYTF.

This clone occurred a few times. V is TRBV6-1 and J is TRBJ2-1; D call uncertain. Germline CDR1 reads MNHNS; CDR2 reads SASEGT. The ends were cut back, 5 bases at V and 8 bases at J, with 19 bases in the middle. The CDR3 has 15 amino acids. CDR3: CASSPFGISLDEQFF. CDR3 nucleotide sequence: TGTGCCAGCAGTCCTTTTGGGATTTCTTTGGATGAGCAGTTCTTC.

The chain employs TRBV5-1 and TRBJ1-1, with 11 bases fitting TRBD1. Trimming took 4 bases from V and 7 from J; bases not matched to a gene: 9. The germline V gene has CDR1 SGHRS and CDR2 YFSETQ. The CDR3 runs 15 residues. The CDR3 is CASSRTGGLGNEAFF. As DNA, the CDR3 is TGCGCCAGCAGCCGGACAGGGGGCTTAGGGAATGAAGCTTTCTTT. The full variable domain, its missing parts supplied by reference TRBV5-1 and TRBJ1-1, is KAGVTQTPRYLIKTRGQQVTLSCSPISGHRSVSWYQQTPGQGLQFLFEYFSETQRNKGNFPGRFSGRQFSNSRSEMNVSTLELGDSALYLCASSRTGGLGNEAFFGQGTRLTVV.

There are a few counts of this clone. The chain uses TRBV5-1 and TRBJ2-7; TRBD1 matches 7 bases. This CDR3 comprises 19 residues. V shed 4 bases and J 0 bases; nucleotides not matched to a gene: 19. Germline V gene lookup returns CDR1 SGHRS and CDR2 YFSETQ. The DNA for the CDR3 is TGCGCCAGCAGCCCCTGGGGCCCTTTAGTAGGGACAGCCTCCTACGAGCAGTACTTC. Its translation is CASSPWGPLVGTASYEQYF.

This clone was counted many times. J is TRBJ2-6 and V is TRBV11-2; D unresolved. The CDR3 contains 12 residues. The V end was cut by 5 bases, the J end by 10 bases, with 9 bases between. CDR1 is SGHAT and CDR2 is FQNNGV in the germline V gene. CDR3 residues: CASSPFSNVLTF. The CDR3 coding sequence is TGTGCCAGCAGCCCCTTCTCGAACGTCCTGACTTTC.